This T cell receptor (beta chain) was sequenced for a study of blood T cell repertoires in COVID-19 (dated by TCRdb to 2018 to 2021). A note on the overall study: The collaborator samples originated in the United States, Italy and Spain and spanned the acute and convalescent phases of COVID-19. Samples were obtained from the ongoing ImmuneRACE study (first 160 participants) and from over a thousand subjects provided by 6 global collaborators. The dataset comprised deeply sampled blood TCRbeta repertoires from subjects exposed to, actively infected with, or recovered from COVID-19. The material from the prospective study consisted of cDNA or gDNA derived from T cells, B-cell-depleted T cells, or PBMCs. Where available, HLA class I and class II types were taken from metadata supplied by the sample provider and were not determined by assay-based typing. Sample metadata almost always included a de-identified subject ID, COVID-19 status, age in years and sex. A freely available public database, intended as a resource for researchers studying the immune response to SARS-CoV-2, is where the repertoires were released.

On this clone itself: The clone's antigen remains unknown. Per-nucleotide qualities are absent, and no much larger clonotype sits a single base away.

In the germline V gene, CDR1 corresponds to SGHAT and CDR2 to FQNNGV. The V and J ends are trimmed by 1 base and 4 bases, leaving 2 bases between them. The CDR3 covers 12 residues, taking in both the cysteine and the phenylalanine. Only the CDR3 region is kept as DNA, spanning 36 bases read in frame from base 1. Broad study findings and their caveats: How much clinical and demographic metadata was included differed by source and by participant, and the metadata was provided uncurated.

Whole blood was collected in K2EDTA tubes by collaborating institutions according to the institutions' own protocols. For TCRbeta analysis, collaborators shipped samples as frozen whole blood, isolated PBMCs, or DNA extracted from either of those sample types. TCRbeta CDR3 regions were amplified from genomic DNA using the immunoSEQ Assay, a bias-controlled multiplex PCR. Per the source publication's procedure: Nucleated cell counts per sample were estimated from amplification of reference gene primers within the assay. To quantify the absolute abundance of each unique TCRbeta CDR3 rearrangement, sequence reads were collapsed and filtered. Productive Simpson clonality was computed per sample as the square root of Simpson's diversity index over productive rearrangements. Sourced from immuneACCESS, this table was stored by TCRdb with only in-frame sequences that have V and J called. A share of the clones is absent; for the studies checked, an unresolved V gene accounts for under half, and the remainder has no known explanation. V, J and clone size are those of that table, while D and trimming were read from the DNA. The sample has over 35,000 clones on record, about 87% of them singletons. 7% to 9% of the sample goes to the ten largest clones.

This TCR was recovered from a middle-aged man with acute or convalescent COVID-19. Sample: peripheral blood. Recombination connected TRBV11-2 to TRBJ1-3; the D gene cannot be named for sure. The DNA sequence is as follows: TGTGCCAGCAGCTTAGTAGGAAACACCATATATTTT. Its coded protein is CASSLVGNTIYF.